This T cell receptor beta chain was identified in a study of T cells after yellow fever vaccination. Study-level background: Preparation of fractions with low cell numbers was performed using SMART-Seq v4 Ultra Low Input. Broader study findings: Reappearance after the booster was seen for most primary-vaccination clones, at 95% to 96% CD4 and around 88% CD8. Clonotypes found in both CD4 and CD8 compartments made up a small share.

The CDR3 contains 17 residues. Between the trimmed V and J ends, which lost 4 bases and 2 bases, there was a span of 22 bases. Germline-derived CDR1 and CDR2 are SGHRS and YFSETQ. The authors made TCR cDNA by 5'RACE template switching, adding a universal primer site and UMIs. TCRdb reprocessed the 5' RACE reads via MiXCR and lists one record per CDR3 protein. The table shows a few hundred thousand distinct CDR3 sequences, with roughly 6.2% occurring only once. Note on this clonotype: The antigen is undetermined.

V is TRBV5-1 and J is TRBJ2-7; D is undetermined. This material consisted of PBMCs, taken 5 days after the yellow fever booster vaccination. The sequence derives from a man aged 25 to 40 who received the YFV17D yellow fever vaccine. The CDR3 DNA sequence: TGCGCCAGCAGCGAATGGTCCGTCGTCAGACTTACCTACGAGCAGTACTTC. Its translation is CASSEWSVVRLTYEQYF.